Presented here are 9 T cell receptor beta chains from one specimen sequenced in a study of Ad26.COV2.S vaccination and SARS-CoV-2 variants. The treatment denotes: 19 received Ad26.COV2.S at low or high dose, single or two shots; a few received placebo; per-sample allocation not given. Day 63 after the first vaccine or placebo injection was the time point for sampling. Some clones are missing from TCRdb's copy, which holds only in-frame ones; the method was immunoSEQ multiplex PCR. The table lists about 440,000 clones, 90% of them singletons. This material consisted of peripheral blood, taken in a trial of Ad26.COV2.S vaccine versus placebo. These receptors originate from a person between 18 and 60 years old who received the Ad26.COV2.S COVID-19 vaccine or a placebo.

The count of this clone is one. The chain combines TRBV18 with TRBJ2-3; tentatively, D is TRBD1 or TRBD2 (5 bases each). CDR1 is KGHSH and CDR2 is LQKENI in the germline V gene. CDR3 length equals 18 residues. Trimming took 3 bases from V and 6 from J, leaving 25 bases between them. The CDR3 sequence is CASSPFVSVDSGKDTQYF. In nucleotides, the CDR3 is TGTGCCAGCTCACCTTTTGTGTCGGTAGACAGCGGCAAGGATACGCAGTATTTT.

As for this clone: Other DNA sequences in the same sample also yield this CDR3. V is TRBV15 and J is TRBJ2-5; maybe TRBD1 (5 bases). Between the trimmed V and J ends, which lost 0 bases and 2 bases, there was a span of 7 bases. This CDR3 has 14 residues. Germline V gene sequence: CDR1 LNHNV, CDR2 YYDKDF (reference sequence). CDR3 residues: CATSRDRGQETQYF. In DNA form, the CDR3 reads TGTGCCACCAGCAGAGATAGGGGACAAGAGACCCAGTACTTC. Combining the CDR3 with reference TRBV15 and TRBJ2-5 gives the whole variable domain DAMVIQNPRYQVTQFGKPVTLSCSQTLNHNVMYWYQQKSSQAPKLLFHYYDKDFNNEADTPDNFQSRRPNTSFCFLDIRSPGLGDTAMYLCATSRDRGQETQYFGPGTRLLVL.

V is TRBV7-9 and J is TRBJ2-7; D is possibly TRBD2 (6 bases). The length of the CDR3 is 15 residues. Looked up from germline, CDR1 is SEHNR and CDR2 is FQNEAQ (reference sequence). V was cut by 4 bases and J by 3 bases, with 16 bases left in between. CDR3 coding DNA: TGTGCCAGCAGCTCGACGGGACTGACCTTCTACGAGCAGTACTTC. Translating it yields CASSSTGLTFYEQYF.

The J gene is TRBJ2-7, the V gene TRBV2; 12 positions agree with TRBD2. J was trimmed by 0 bases and V by 6 bases; bases with no gene match: 9. The CDR3 is 17 amino acids. The V gene's germline CDR1 is SNHLY and CDR2 FYNNEI. The CDR3 DNA reads as TGTGCCAGCAGCAGCACTAGCGGGAGGTACAGCTCCTACGAGCAGTACTTC. As protein: CASSSTSGRYSSYEQYF. The entire variable domain, with the rest obtained from reference TRBV2 and TRBJ2-7, is as follows: EPEVTQTPSHQVTQMGQEVILRCVPISNHLYFYWYRQILGQKVEFLVSFYNNEISEKSEIFDDQFSVERPDGSNFTLKIRSTKLEDSAMYFCASSSTSGRYSSYEQYFGPGTRLTVT.

The chain has TRBV9 and TRBJ1-6, with D hard to call. The CDR3 extends over 15 amino acids. Germline CDR1 reads SGDLS; CDR2 reads YYNGEE. Between the trimmed V and J ends, which lost 4 bases and 9 bases, there was a span of 17 bases. This CDR3 reads CASSPSGDPLSPLHF. CDR3 coding DNA: TGTGCCAGCAGCCCCTCCGGGGATCCACTTTCACCCCTCCACTTT.

This clone was recorded once. This chain links TRBV5-1 with TRBJ1-3; D unresolved. The V end was cut by 0 bases, the J end by 0 bases, with 13 bases between. The CDR3 extends over 17 amino acids. CDR1 SGHRS and CDR2 YFSETQ come from the germline V gene. The CDR3 nucleotides read TGCGCCAGCAGCTTGGGAGTGGGCCTCTCCTCTGGAAACACCATATATTTT. Protein: CASSLGVGLSSGNTIYF. The full variable domain, completed using reference TRBV5-1 and TRBJ1-3, is KAGVTQTPRYLIKTRGQQVTLSCSPISGHRSVSWYQQTPGQGLQFLFEYFSETQRNKGNFPGRFSGRQFSNSRSEMNVSTLELGDSALYLCASSLGVGLSSGNTIYFGEGSWLTVV.

This sequence joins TRBV6-2 or TRBV6-3 and TRBJ2-2; TRBD2 matches 9 bases. Germline V gene sequence: CDR1 MNHEY, CDR2 SVGEGT. The CDR3 is 19 amino acids. With 5 bases clipped from V and 7 bases from J, the junction kept 20 bases outside the gene matches. CDR3 DNA sequence: TGTGCCAGCAGTGCGCTCATAGCGGGAGCCGGAGTACGGAGCGGGGAGCTGTTTTTT. It codes for CASSALIAGAGVRSGELFF.

CDR3: CASSLRDRALNTGELFF. The CDR3 DNA follows: TGTGCCAGCAGTTTGAGGGACAGGGCATTGAACACCGGGGAGCTGTTTTTT. V and J are TRBV28 and TRBJ2-2; 9 bases are shared with TRBD1. The ends lost 3 bases at V and 1 base at J; junction bases unmatched: 6. The CDR3 totals 17 residues. Germline V lookup: CDR1 MDHEN, CDR2 SYDVKM.

This chain connects TRBV23-1 to TRBJ1-5, with 7 positions matching TRBD1. TRBV23-1 counts as an open reading frame of uncertain function. CDR3 length: 16 amino acids. J was trimmed by 6 bases and V by 4 bases; bases with no gene match: 12. The CDR3 reads CASSRPTGCDSQPQHF. CDR3 sequence (DNA): TGCGCCAGCAGTCGACCGACAGGGTGCGATAGTCAGCCCCAGCATTTT.